This TCR beta chain is from a study of identical twins. TCRdb reanalysed the 5' RACE reads using MiXCR and keeps one entry per CDR3 protein. The sample has 420,000 or so distinct CDR3 sequences; around 18% are singletons. General study points: The study reached conclusions through statistical analysis that was cross-sectional, not following the same donors. Weaker excess sharing between twins was seen in beta out-of-frame sequences. Researchers caution that invariant MAIT and iNKT cells could partly confound zero-insertion analyses. Reduced insertions were recorded for abundant cord blood beta clonotypes, with no such pattern in memory repertoires.

On this clonotype: Its matching antigen is unknown.

Germline CDR1 KGHDR, CDR2 SFDVKD. V gave up 4 bases and J gave up 2 bases; unmatched junction bases: 5. The CDR3 runs 15 residues. The V call is TRBV24-1, the J call TRBJ2-7; 9 nucleotides match TRBD1. The sample was naive T cells sorted from blood. The TCR sequence derives from a man aged 45-65 years in good health. The DNA for the CDR3 is TGTGCCACCAGTGAGTCCGGGACAGGGACCTACGAGCAGTACTTC. The encoded protein is CATSESGTGTYEQYF.